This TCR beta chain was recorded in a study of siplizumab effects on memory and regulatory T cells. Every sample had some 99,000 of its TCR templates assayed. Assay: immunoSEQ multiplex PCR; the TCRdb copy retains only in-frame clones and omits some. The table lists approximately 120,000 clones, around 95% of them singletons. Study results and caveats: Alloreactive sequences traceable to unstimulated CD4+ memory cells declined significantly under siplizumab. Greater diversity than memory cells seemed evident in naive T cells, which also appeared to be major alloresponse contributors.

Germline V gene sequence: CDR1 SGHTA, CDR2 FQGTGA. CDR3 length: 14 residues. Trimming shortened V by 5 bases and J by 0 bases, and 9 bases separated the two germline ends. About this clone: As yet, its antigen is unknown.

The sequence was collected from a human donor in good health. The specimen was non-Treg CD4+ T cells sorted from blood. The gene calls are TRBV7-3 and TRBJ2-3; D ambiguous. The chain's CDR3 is CASSLSLSTDTQYF. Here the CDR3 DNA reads TGTGCCAGCAGCCTTAGCCTCAGCACAGATACGCAGTATTTT.